This TCR beta chain was profiled in a study of blood T cell repertoires in COVID-19. Study-level information: The study drew acute and convalescent COVID-19 samples from the United States, Italy and Spain.

Details on this clone: The junction shows a germline mismatch at one end, possibly a read error.

Germline-derived CDR1 and CDR2 are LNHDA and SQIVND (reference sequence). This CDR3 has 15 amino acids. Authors' processing steps: It was from reference gene primer amplification that nucleated cell counts were estimated. The assay was immunoSEQ multiplex PCR, and TCRdb's table has in-frame clones only and misses some. That table supplies the V and J calls and clone size; D and trimming were determined from the DNA. This table has 110,000 or so clones, 85% appearing once. The sample taken for sequencing was peripheral blood. The receptor was isolated from a man between 40 and 49 years old with acute or convalescent COVID-19. The chain combines TRBV19 with TRBJ2-1, with 11 nucleotides matching TRBD2. The CDR3 nucleotides are TGTGCCAGTAGCATAGCGGGGGGGCCATACAATGAGCAGTTCTTC. Translated, it gives CASSIAGGPYNEQFF.